Following are 28 T cell receptor beta chains from one sample sequenced in a study of beta chain features in type 1 diabetes. Expressed TCRB transcripts were sequenced because the entire RNA isolate underwent reverse transcription. The data were produced by immunoSEQ multiplex PCR, yet TCRdb's version contains in-frame clones alone and is incomplete. The table lists some 250,000 clones, roughly 30% of them singletons. The sequenced sample was central memory CD4+ T cells from blood. These receptors all come from a man under 40 in good health.

The CDR3 DNA reads TGCGCCAGCAGCCTCCAAGACAGCAGCTCCTACGAGCAGTACTTC. This translates into CASSLQDSSSYEQYF. The V gene is TRBV4-1, the J gene TRBJ2-7; TRBD1 might be the D (5 bases). CDR3 length: 15 amino acids. Trimming pared 4 bases from V and 0 bases from J, leaving 13 bases between. Germline CDR1 is MGHRA and CDR2 is YSYEKL.

V is TRBV7-9 and J is TRBJ2-1; 7 bases map to TRBD2. CDR3 length equals 16 residues. Germline CDR1 reads SEHNR; CDR2 reads FQNEAQ (reference sequence). V shed 5 bases, J shed 6 bases, and the junction held 13 bases outside the gene matches. This CDR3 reads CASSATGTTASNEQFF. CDR3 in DNA: TGTGCCAGCAGCGCCACCGGGACTACGGCTTCCAATGAGCAGTTCTTC.

This clone was detected only a few times. V and J are TRBV6-5 and TRBJ2-5; possible D gene TRBD2, 5 bases. Germline lookup yields CDR1 MNHEY and CDR2 SVGAGI. Trimming stripped 7 bases from V and 6 bases from J, with 15 bases between. The CDR3 runs 13 residues. The CDR3 nucleotides read TGTGCCAGCACCAACCCAGCGGAACAGACCCAGTACTTC. It encodes CASTNPAEQTQYF.

The rearrangement joins TRBV2 to TRBJ2-7; 13 nucleotides line up with TRBD2. V dropped 6 bases and J dropped 4; count of bases not matched to a gene: 3. CDR3 length: 14 residues. Germline CDR1 is SNHLY and CDR2 is FYNNEI. CDR3 coding DNA: TGTGCCAGCAGGGGACTAGCGGGGTTATACGAGCAGTACTTC. It specifies CASRGLAGLYEQYF.

In this sample, this clone turned up a few times. Being one base from a much bigger clone, this may be a read error. The chain uses TRBV29-1 and TRBJ2-5; possible D gene TRBD1, 6 bases. This CDR3 is 15 amino acids long. V was trimmed by 5 bases and J by 1 base, leaving 17 bases between them. Per germline, CDR1 SQVTM and CDR2 ANQGSEA. The CDR3: CSVPSPGTIQETQYF. As DNA, the CDR3 is TGCAGCGTTCCATCCCCAGGGACAATCCAAGAGACCCAGTACTTC.

The V and J genes are TRBV28 and TRBJ2-5; D gene unclear. The CDR3 covers 13 residues. In germline, CDR1 is MDHEN, CDR2 SYDVKM. Trimming left V 6 bases short and J 4 bases short, with 12 bases between. In nucleotides, the CDR3 is TGTGCCAGCAGGGCGGCCCCAGGAGAGACCCAGTACTTC. Translating it yields CASRAAPGETQYF.

This chain uses TRBV29-1 with TRBJ2-7, with D possibly TRBD1 on 6 matching bases. CDR1 is SQVTM, CDR2 ANQGSEA, per germline. The CDR3 runs 15 residues. V was clipped by 3 bases and J by 3 bases, with 18 bases between them. The CDR3 loop is CSVERLDRLRYEQYF. The CDR3 DNA sequence: TGCAGCGTTGAGAGGCTAGACAGGTTGCGCTACGAGCAGTACTTC.

This chain connects TRBV9 to TRBJ1-6, with D maybe TRBD1 (6 bases). Germline V gene data show CDR1 as SGDLS and CDR2 as YYNGEE. The V and J ends lost 0 bases and 5 bases respectively, with 9 bases between them. This CDR3 spans 15 amino acids. As DNA, the CDR3 is TGTGCCAGCAGCGTAGCAGGGGCGAATAATTCACCCCTCCACTTT. This gives the protein CASSVAGANNSPLHF.

This chain links TRBV6-1 with TRBJ2-1; 8 bases match TRBD2. Germline CDR1 MNHNS, CDR2 SASEGT. V was clipped by 9 bases and J by 7 bases; unmatched bases: 5. This CDR3 comprises 12 residues. The CDR3 sequence is CASAGGWNEQFF. In nucleotides, the CDR3 is TGTGCCAGTGCGGGGGGATGGAATGAGCAGTTCTTC.

This clone was detected only a few times. J is TRBJ2-3 and V is TRBV10-1; the D call may be TRBD1 or TRBD2 (7 bases each). Germline assignment: CDR1 WNHNN and CDR2 SYGVQD (reference sequence). Trimming removed 0 bases at V and 5 bases at J, with 15 bases between. The CDR3 is 16 residues long. The CDR3 bases are TGCGCCAGCAGTGAGTCGCCAGACAGGGAGGGAGATACGCAGTATTTT. It encodes CASSESPDREGDTQYF.

For this clone: The germline gene is not matched at one end of the junction; a read error may be the cause. The chain couples TRBV7-2 to TRBJ2-5, with 8 bases identical to TRBD2. Looked up from germline, CDR1 is SGHTA and CDR2 is FQGNSA. CDR3 length equals 14 residues. The CDR3 region is CASSLDRGGQTPYF. The CDR3 DNA reads TGTGCCAGCAGCTTAGATCGGGGGGGCCAGACCCCGTACTTC.

In this sample, this clone turned up once. The rearrangement uses TRBV2 and TRBJ2-7; D possibly corresponds to TRBD1 (6 bases). CDR1 and CDR2 from the germline V gene are SNHLY and FYNNEI. The CDR3 extends over 14 amino acids. Trimming removed 6 bases at V and 7 bases at J, with 19 bases between. The chain's CDR3 is CASREQGDNGEQYF. For the CDR3, the DNA is TGTGCCAGCAGGGAACAGGGAGACAATGGGGAGCAGTACTTC.

This clone came up a few times. V gene TRBV19 combines with J gene TRBJ1-5, with no clear D. This CDR3 has 15 residues. V was cut by 3 bases and J by 7 bases, with 16 bases left in between. Germline CDR1 is LNHDA and CDR2 is SQIVND (reference sequence). For the CDR3, the DNA is TGTGCCAGTAGTATCTCACAGCGGGCCGGGCAGCCCCAGCATTTT. It codes for CASSISQRAGQPQHF.

The chain is built from TRBV29-1 and TRBJ1-2; TRBD1 agrees at 8 bases. This CDR3 is 14 amino acids long. Germline V CDR1 and CDR2: SQVTM, ANQGSEA. V was clipped by 4 bases and J by 3 bases; unmatched bases: 7. The CDR3 loop reads CSVGAGGLDYGYTF. In DNA, the CDR3 is TGCAGCGTTGGGGCAGGGGGCCTCGACTATGGCTACACCTTC.

The rearrangement joins TRBV7-2 to TRBJ2-3; possibly TRBD1 or TRBD2 for D (5 bases each). This CDR3 contains 16 residues. Trimming stripped 7 bases from V and 4 bases from J, with 21 bases between. Looked up from germline, CDR1 is SGHTA and CDR2 is FQGNSA. The CDR3 region is CASNPGAGLAADTQYF. CDR3 nucleotide sequence: TGTGCCAGCAACCCTGGGGCAGGGCTAGCCGCAGATACGCAGTATTTT.

The chain carries TRBV14 and TRBJ1-1; 7 bases map to TRBD1. Germline CDR1 is SGHDN and CDR2 is FVKESK. Trimming took 4 bases from V and 4 from J; bases not matched to a gene: 9. The CDR3 contains 15 residues. The CDR3 bases are TGTGCCAGCAGCCCTAGCTGGGGACAGTTCACTGAAGCTTTCTTT. This encodes CASSPSWGQFTEAFF.

This chain connects TRBV7-9 to TRBJ2-1, with TRBD2 identical over 10 bases. Germline-derived CDR1 and CDR2 are SEHNR and FQNEAQ (reference sequence). J gave up 7 bases and V 0 bases, and 6 bases lay outside the gene matches. CDR3 length: 16 amino acids. CDR3 nucleotide sequence: TGTGCCAGCAGCTTAGCCCTAGCGGGAGCGGGGAATGAGCAGTTCTTC. Encoded protein: CASSLALAGAGNEQFF. The full variable domain, its missing parts supplied by reference TRBV7-9 and TRBJ2-1, is DTGVSQNPRHKITKRGQNVTFRCDPISEHNRLYWYRQTLGQGPEFLTYFQNEAQLEKSRLLSDRFSAERPKGSFSTLEIQRTEQGDSAMYLCASSLALAGAGNEQFFGPGTRLTVL.

The chain couples TRBV4-1 to TRBJ2-1; no firm D call. The CDR3 extends over 17 amino acids. Germline lookup yields CDR1 MGHRA and CDR2 YSYEKL. Trimming removed 4 bases from V and 1 base from J, with 17 bases in between. The CDR3 nucleotides read TGCGCCAGCAGCCCCGGCCCTAGGTTAGGTTCCTACAATGAGCAGTTCTTC. Encoded protein: CASSPGPRLGSYNEQFF.

The chain recombines TRBV6-5 with TRBJ1-2, with D hard to call. CDR3 length: 13 residues. Germline V gives CDR1 MNHEY, CDR2 SVGAGI. Trimming stripped 4 bases from V and 8 bases from J, with 14 bases between. CDR3 nucleotide sequence: TGTGCCAGCAGTTCCCCGCCGGGAAGGGGCTACACCTTC. Translating gives CASSSPPGRGYTF.

The table lists this clone with a few counts. This chain's CDR3 is CASSPNTGPSSTPLHF. DNA of the CDR3: TGCGCCAGCAGCCCGAACACGGGACCCTCATCAACACCCCTCCACTTT. The chain joins TRBV5-1 to TRBJ1-6; tentative D call: TRBD1 (5 bases). In germline, CDR1 is SGHRS, CDR2 YFSETQ. The V end was cut by 4 bases, the J end by 11 bases, with 22 bases between. The CDR3 is made up of 16 amino acids.

This clone has more than one count but fewer than ten. This chain uses TRBV4-1 with TRBJ1-5; 7 nucleotides align to TRBD1. The CDR3 spans 16 residues. The trim removed 3 bases at V and 11 bases at J, leaving 16 bases unmatched. CDR1 and CDR2 from the germline V gene are MGHRA and YSYEKL. The chain's CDR3 is CASSQAGTEALRAQHF. Here the CDR3 DNA reads TGCGCCAGCAGCCAGGCTGGGACAGAGGCATTGAGAGCCCAGCATTTT.

CDR3 DNA sequence: TGTGCCAGCAGTCCCGTGAAGGGACTAGCGGTAAGCTCCTACGAGCAGTACTTC. Its protein is CASSPVKGLAVSSYEQYF. This sequence joins TRBV27 and TRBJ2-7; 11 nucleotides align to TRBD2. Per germline, CDR1 MNHEY and CDR2 SMNVEV (reference sequence). V dropped 5 bases and J dropped 0; count of bases not matched to a gene: 12. This CDR3 has 18 residues.

This clone was seen only a few times. The V gene is TRBV28, the J gene TRBJ2-7; 11 positions match TRBD1. In germline, CDR1 is MDHEN, CDR2 SYDVKM. This CDR3 is 14 amino acids long. V lost 5 bases to trimming and J lost 3 bases; unmatched junction nucleotides: 3. The CDR3 DNA reads TGTGCCAGCAGTATGGGACAGGGGGGCTACGAGCAGTACTTC. Encoded protein: CASSMGQGGYEQYF.

J is TRBJ2-3 and V is TRBV5-1, with 10 positions matching TRBD2. The V and J ends lost 5 bases and 0 bases, in that order; junction bases with no gene match: 6. Germline lookup yields CDR1 SGHRS and CDR2 YFSETQ. CDR3 size: 16 residues. The CDR3 here is CASRISGGTSTDTQYF. The DNA of the CDR3 is TGCGCCAGCAGGATTAGCGGGGGGACTAGCACAGATACGCAGTATTTT.

This clone has only a few counts. The chain combines TRBV11-2 with TRBJ1-1; D not resolved. Trimming took off 3 bases at V and 6 bases at J, with 14 bases between the two ends. The CDR3 length is 14 residues. Germline V gene lookup returns CDR1 SGHAT and CDR2 FQNNGV. The CDR3 is CASSLWDGNAEAFF. The CDR3 DNA reads TGTGCCAGCAGCTTGTGGGATGGCAACGCTGAAGCTTTCTTT.

The chain combines TRBV7-9 with TRBJ2-5; perhaps TRBD2 as D (5 bases). The CDR3 contains 12 residues. Looked up from germline, CDR1 is SEHNR and CDR2 is FQNEAQ (reference sequence). V was shortened by 7 bases and J by 7 bases, with 13 bases between the two germline ends. CDR3 protein: CASTREAGTQYF. DNA of the CDR3: TGTGCCAGCACCCGGGAAGCTGGGACCCAGTACTTC.

This sequence joins TRBV20-1 and TRBJ2-5; D remains ambiguous. Trimming took off 3 bases at V and 5 bases at J, with 7 bases between the two ends. Germline V gene lookup returns CDR1 DFQATT and CDR2 SNEGSKA (reference sequence). CDR3 length: 11 amino acids. CDR3 sequence reads: CSASPSETQYF. The CDR3 DNA is TGCAGTGCTAGCCCCTCCGAGACCCAGTACTTC.

This chain joins TRBV15 and TRBJ1-1; D gene unclear. V lost 1 base, J lost 6 bases, and 15 bases lay in between. This CDR3 is 15 amino acids long. Germline CDR1 is LNHNV and CDR2 is YYDKDF (reference sequence). CDR3 loop: CATSRGTAEWAEAFF. CDR3 DNA sequence: TGTGCCACCAGCAGAGGGACGGCCGAGTGGGCTGAAGCTTTCTTT.